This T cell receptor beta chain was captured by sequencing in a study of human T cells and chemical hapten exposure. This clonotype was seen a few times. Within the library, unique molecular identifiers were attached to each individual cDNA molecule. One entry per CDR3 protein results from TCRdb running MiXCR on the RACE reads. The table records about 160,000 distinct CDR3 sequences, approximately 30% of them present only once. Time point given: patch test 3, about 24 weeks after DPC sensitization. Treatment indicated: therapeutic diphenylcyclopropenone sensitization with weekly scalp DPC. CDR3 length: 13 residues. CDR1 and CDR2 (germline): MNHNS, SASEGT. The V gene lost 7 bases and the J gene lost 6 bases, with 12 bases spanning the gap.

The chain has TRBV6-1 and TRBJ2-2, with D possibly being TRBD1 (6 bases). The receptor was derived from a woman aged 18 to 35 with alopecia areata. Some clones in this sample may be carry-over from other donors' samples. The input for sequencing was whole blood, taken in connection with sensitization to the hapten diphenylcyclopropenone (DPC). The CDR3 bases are TGTGCCAGCAACGAGGGGGAGTCCGGGGAGCTGTTTTTT. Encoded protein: CASNEGESGELFF.